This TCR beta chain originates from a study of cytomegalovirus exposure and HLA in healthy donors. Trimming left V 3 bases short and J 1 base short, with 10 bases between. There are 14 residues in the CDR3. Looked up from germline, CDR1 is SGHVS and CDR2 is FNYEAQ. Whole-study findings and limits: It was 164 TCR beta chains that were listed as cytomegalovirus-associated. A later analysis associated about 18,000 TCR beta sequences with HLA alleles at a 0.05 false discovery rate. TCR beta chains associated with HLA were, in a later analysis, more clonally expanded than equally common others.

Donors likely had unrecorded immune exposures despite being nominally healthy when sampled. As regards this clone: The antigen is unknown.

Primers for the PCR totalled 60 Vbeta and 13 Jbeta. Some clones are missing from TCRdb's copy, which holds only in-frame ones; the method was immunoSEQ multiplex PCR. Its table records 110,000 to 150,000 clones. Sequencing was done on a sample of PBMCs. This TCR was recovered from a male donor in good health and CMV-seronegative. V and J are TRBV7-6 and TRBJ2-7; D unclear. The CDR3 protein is CASSFSRSSYEQYF. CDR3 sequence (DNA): TGTGCCAGCAGCTTCTCCAGGTCGTCCTACGAGCAGTACTTC.